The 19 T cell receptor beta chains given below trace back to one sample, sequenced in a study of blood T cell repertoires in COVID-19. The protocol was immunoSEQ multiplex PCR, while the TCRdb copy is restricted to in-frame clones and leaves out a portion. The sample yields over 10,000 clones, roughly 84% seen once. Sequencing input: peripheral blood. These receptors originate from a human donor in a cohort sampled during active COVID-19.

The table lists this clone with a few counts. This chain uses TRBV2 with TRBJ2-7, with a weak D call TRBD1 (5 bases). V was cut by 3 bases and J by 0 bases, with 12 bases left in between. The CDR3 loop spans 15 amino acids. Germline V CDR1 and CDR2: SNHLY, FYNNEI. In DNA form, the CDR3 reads TGTGCCAGCAGTGAGACAGCGTCTCTCTCCTACGAGCAGTACTTC. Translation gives CASSETASLSYEQYF.

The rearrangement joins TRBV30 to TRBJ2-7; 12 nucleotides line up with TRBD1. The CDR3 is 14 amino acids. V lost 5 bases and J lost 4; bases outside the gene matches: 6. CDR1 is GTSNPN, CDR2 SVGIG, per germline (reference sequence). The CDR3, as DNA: TGTGCCTGGCTTCCGGGACAGGGGGCGTACGAGCAGTACTTC. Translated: CAWLPGQGAYEQYF.

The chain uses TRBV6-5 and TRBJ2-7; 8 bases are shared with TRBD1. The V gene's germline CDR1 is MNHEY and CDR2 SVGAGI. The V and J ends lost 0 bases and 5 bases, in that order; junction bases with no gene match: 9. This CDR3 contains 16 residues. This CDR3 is CASSYSGTGRVNEQYF. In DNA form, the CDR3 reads TGTGCCAGCAGTTACTCCGGGACAGGTAGGGTCAACGAGCAGTACTTC.

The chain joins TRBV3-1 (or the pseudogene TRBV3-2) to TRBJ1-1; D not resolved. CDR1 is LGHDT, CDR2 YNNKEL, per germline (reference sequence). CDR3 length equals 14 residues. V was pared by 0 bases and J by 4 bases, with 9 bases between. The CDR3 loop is CASSQDRFSTEAFF. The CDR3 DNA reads TGTGCCAGCAGCCAAGATCGTTTTTCCACTGAAGCTTTCTTT.

CDR3 amino acids: CASSYVSSGETQYF. The CDR3 nucleotides are TGTGCCAGCAGTTACGTCTCTAGCGGGGAGACCCAGTACTTC. This rearrangement joins TRBV6-5 to TRBJ2-5; TRBD2 matches at 8 bases. The CDR3 totals 14 residues. Looked up from germline, CDR1 is MNHEY and CDR2 is SVGAGI. The trim removed 2 bases at V and 5 bases at J, leaving 4 bases unmatched.

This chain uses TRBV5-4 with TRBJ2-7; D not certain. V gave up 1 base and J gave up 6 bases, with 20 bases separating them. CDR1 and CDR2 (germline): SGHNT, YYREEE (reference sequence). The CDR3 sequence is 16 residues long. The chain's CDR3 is CASSLTSTVVTSEQYF. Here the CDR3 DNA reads TGTGCCAGCAGCTTGACCTCAACAGTAGTAACCTCCGAGCAGTACTTC.

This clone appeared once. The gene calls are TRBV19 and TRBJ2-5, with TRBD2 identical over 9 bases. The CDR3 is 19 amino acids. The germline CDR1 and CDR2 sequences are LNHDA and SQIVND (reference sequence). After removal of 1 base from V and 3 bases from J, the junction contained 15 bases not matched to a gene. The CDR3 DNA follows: TGTGCCAGTAGTATAGGCCCCTCCTCCCTCGCGGGGGGGGAAGAGACCCAGTACTTC. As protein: CASSIGPSSLAGGEETQYF.

The CDR3 coding sequence is TGCGCCAGCAGATTACAGGCAAACACTGAAGCTTTCTTT. This sequence encodes CASRLQANTEAFF. The gene calls are TRBV10-1 and TRBJ1-1; D might be TRBD1 (5 bases). V lost 6 bases, J lost 2 bases, and 10 bases lay in between. This CDR3 comprises 13 residues. In germline, CDR1 is WNHNN, CDR2 SYGVQD (reference sequence).

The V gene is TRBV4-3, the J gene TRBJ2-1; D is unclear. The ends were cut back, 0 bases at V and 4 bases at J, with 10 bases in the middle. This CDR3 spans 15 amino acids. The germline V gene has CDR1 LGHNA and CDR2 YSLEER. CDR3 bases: TGCGCCAGCAGCCAAGACCGAAGCAGGTACAATGAGCAGTTCTTC. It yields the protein CASSQDRSRYNEQFF.

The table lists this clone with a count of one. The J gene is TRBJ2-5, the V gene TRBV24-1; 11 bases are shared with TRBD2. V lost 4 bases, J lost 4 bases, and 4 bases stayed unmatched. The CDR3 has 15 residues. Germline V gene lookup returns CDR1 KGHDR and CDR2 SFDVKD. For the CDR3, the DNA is TGTGCCACCAGTGAGATAGCGGGGGGGCTAGAGACCCAGTACTTC. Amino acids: CATSEIAGGLETQYF.

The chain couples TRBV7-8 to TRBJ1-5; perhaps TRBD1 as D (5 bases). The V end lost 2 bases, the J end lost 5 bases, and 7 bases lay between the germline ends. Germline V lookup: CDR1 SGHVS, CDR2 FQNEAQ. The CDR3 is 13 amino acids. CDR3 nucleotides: TGTGCCAGCAGCTTATCGGGGGATCAGCCCCAGCATTTT. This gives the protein CASSLSGDQPQHF.

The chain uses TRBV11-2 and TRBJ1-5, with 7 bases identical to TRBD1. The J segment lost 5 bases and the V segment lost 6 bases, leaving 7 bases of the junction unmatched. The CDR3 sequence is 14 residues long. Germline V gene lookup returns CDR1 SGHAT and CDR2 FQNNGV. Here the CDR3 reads CASSASGGHQPQHF. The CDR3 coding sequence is TGTGCCAGCAGTGCCTCAGGGGGGCATCAGCCCCAGCATTTT.

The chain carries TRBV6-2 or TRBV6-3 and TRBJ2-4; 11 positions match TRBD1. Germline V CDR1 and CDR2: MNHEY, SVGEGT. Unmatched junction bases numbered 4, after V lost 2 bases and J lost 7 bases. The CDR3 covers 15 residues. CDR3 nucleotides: TGTGCCAGCAGTTACGACGGGACAGGGGGGAACATTCAGTACTTC. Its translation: CASSYDGTGGNIQYF.

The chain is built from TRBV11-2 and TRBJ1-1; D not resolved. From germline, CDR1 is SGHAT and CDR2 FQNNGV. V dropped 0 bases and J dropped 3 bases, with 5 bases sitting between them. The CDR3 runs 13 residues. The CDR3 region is CASSLDRDTEAFF. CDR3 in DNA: TGTGCCAGCAGCTTAGATCGGGACACTGAAGCTTTCTTT.

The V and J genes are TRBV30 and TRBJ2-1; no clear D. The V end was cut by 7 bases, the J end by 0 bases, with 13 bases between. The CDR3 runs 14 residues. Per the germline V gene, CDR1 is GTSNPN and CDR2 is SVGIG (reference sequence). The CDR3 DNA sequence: TGTGCCTATCAGAGGCAGAGCTCCTACAATGAGCAGTTCTTC. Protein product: CAYQRQSSYNEQFF. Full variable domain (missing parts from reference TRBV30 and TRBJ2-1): SQTIHQWPATLVQPVGSPLSLECTVEGTSNPNLYWYRQAAGRGLQLLFYSVGIGQISSEVPQNLSASRPQDRQFILSSKKLLLSDSGFYLCAYQRQSSYNEQFFGPGTRLTVL.

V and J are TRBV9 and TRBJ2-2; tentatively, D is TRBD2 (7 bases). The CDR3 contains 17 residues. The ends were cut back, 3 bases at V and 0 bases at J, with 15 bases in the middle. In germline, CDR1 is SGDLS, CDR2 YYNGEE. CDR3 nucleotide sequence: TGTGCCAGCAGCGCCTCGAGGGGGGGTTCGAACACCGGGGAGCTGTTTTTT. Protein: CASSASRGGSNTGELFF.

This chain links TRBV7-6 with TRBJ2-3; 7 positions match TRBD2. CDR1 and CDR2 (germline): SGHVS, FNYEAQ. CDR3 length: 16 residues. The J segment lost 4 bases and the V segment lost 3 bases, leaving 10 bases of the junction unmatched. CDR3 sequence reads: CASSLGGGRGADTQYF. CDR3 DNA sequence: TGTGCCAGCAGCTTGGGGGGGGGTCGAGGTGCAGATACGCAGTATTTT.

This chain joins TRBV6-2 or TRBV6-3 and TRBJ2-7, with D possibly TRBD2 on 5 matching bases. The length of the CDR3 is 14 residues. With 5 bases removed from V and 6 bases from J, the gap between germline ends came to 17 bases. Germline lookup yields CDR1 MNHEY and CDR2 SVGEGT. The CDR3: CASSPGIMGSEQYF. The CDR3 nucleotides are TGTGCCAGCAGTCCCGGGATTATGGGCTCCGAGCAGTACTTC.

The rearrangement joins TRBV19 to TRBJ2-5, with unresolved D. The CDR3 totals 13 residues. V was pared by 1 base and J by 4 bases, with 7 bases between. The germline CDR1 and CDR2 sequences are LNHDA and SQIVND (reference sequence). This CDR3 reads CASSIALSETQYF. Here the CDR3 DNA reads TGTGCCAGTAGTATAGCCCTCTCAGAGACCCAGTACTTC. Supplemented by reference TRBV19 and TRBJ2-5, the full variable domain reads DGGITQSPKYLFRKEGQNVTLSCEQNLNHDAMYWYRQDPGQGLRLIYYSQIVNDFQKGDIAEGYSVSREKKESFPLTVTSAQKNPTAFYLCASSIALSETQYFGPGTRLLVL.